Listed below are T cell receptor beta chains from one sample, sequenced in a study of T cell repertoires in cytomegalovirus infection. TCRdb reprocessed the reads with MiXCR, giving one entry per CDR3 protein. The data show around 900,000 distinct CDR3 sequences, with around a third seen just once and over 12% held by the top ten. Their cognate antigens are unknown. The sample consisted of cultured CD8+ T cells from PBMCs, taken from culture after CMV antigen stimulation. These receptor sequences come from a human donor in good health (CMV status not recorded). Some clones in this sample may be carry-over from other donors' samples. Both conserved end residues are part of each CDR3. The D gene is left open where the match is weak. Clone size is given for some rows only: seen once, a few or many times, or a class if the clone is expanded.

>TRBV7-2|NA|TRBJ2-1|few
CASRVESEQFF
TGTGCCAGCAGAGTAGAGTCTGAGCAGTTCTTC
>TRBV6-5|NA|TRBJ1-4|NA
CASSYGRGGDEKLFF
TGTGCCAGCAGTTATGGGCGGGGCGGGGATGAAAAACTGTTTTTT
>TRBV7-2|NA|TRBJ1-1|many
CASSLGVGGTDTEAFF
TGTGCCAGCAGCTTAGGGGTCGGGGGGACGGACACTGAAGCTTTCTTT
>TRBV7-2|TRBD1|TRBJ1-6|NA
CASSLGTGGWSPLHF
TGTGCCAGCAGCTTAGGGACAGGGGGCTGGTCACCCCTCCACTTT
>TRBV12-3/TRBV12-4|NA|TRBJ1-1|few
CASSYWTVNTEAFF
TGTGCCAGCAGCTACTGGACAGTGAACACTGAAGCTTTCTTT
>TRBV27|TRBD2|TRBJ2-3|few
CASSPMASGGSDTQYF
TGTGCCAGCAGTCCGATGGCTAGCGGGGGGTCTGATACGCAGTATTTT
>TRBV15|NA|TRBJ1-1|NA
CATSRVGGAGTEAFF
TGTGCCACCAGCAGAGTTGGGGGCGCGGGCACTGAAGCTTTCTTT
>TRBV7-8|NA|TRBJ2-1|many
CASSPLGRNNEQFF
TGTGCCAGCAGCCCCCTAGGTAGGAACAATGAGCAGTTCTTC
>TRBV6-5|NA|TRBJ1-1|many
CASLRGSEAFF
TGTGCCAGCTTAAGAGGATCTGAAGCTTTCTTT
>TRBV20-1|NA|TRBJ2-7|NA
CSARVRDSYEQYF
TGCAGTGCTAGAGTCAGGGATTCCTACGAGCAGTACTTC
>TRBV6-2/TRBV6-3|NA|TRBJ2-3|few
CASRSEVPSSPSTDTQYF
TGTGCCAGCAGGTCGGAGGTACCTTCCTCCCCTAGCACAGATACGCAGTATTTT
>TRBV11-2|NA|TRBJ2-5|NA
CASSSGPSEAQYF
TGTGCCAGCAGCTCTGGGCCATCGGAGGCCCAGTACTTC
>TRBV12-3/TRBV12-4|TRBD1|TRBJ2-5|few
CASSSPRDRAQETQYF
TGTGCCAGCAGTTCTCCCCGGGACAGGGCGCAAGAGACCCAGTACTTC
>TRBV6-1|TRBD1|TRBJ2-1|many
CASSEYHRGAYNEQFF
TGTGCCAGCAGTGAATATCACAGGGGTGCCTACAATGAGCAGTTCTTC
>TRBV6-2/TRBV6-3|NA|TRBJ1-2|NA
CASSPAGVYGYTF
TGTGCCAGCAGTCCCGCCGGGGTCTATGGCTACACCTTC
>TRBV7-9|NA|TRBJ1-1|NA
CATDDPPF
TGTGCCACGGATGACCCTCCCTTT
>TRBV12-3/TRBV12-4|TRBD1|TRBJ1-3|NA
CASSSEGAPGNTIYF
TGTGCCAGCAGTTCCGAGGGGGCCCCTGGAAACACCATATATTTT
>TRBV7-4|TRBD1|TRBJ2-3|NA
CASRWTEGRGLTDTQYF
TGTGCCAGCAGGTGGACCGAGGGCAGGGGGCTTACAGATACGCAGTATTTT
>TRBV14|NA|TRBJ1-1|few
CASSQGWLNTEAFF
TGTGCCAGCAGCCAAGGGTGGCTGAACACTGAAGCTTTCTTT
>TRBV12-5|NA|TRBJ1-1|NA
CASGLTGTVDLNTEAFF
TGTGCTAGTGGTTTGACCGGGACCGTTGACTTGAACACTGAAGCTTTCTTT
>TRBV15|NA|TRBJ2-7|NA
CATSRDTGYEQYF
TGTGCCACCAGCAGAGATACAGGGTACGAGCAGTACTTC
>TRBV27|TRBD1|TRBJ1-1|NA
CASSLITGGANTEAFF
TGTGCCAGCAGTTTAATAACAGGGGGGGCGAACACTGAAGCTTTCTTT
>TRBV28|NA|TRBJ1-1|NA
CASRRVGETEAFF
TGTGCCAGCAGGCGAGTGGGGGAAACTGAAGCTTTCTTT
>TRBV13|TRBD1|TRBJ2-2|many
CASSHPGQALAGELFF
TGTGCCAGCAGCCACCCGGGACAGGCTCTCGCCGGGGAGCTGTTTTTT
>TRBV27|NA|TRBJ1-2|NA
CASKGRDYGYTF
TGTGCCAGCAAGGGACGGGACTATGGCTACACCTTC
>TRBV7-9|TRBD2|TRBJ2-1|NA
CASSAPGLAGNEQFF
TGTGCCAGCAGCGCCCCGGGACTAGCGGGCAATGAGCAGTTCTTC
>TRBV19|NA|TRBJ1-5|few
CASSWAHEHQPQHF
TGTGCCAGTAGTTGGGCCCACGAACATCAGCCCCAGCATTTT
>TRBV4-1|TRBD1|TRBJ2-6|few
CASSQERVGTGTRSGANVLTF
TGCGCCAGCAGCCAAGAGAGGGTCGGGACAGGGACCCGCTCTGGGGCCAACGTCCTGACTTTC
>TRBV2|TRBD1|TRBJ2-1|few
CASSGGTGFNEQFF
TGTGCCAGCAGTGGGGGGACAGGGTTCAATGAGCAGTTCTTC
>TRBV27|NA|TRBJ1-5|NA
CAIGRMNAPNQPQHF
TGTGCCATCGGGAGGATGAACGCCCCCAATCAGCCCCAGCATTTT
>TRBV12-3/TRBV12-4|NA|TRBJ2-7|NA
CASSLAFLAEVGGEQYF
TGTGCCAGCAGTTTAGCCTTTTTGGCGGAAGTGGGGGGCGAGCAGTACTTC
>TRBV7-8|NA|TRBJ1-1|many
CASSLSNRVRTEAFF
TGTGCCAGCAGCTTATCCAACAGGGTTCGAACTGAAGCTTTCTTT
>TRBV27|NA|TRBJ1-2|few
CASTINPHMYGYTF
TGTGCCAGCACTATAAATCCTCATATGTATGGCTACACCTTC
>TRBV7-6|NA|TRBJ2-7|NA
CASSLLLGTTDGEQYF
TGTGCCAGCAGCTTATTATTAGGGACAACGGACGGCGAGCAGTACTTC
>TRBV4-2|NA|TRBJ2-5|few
CASSRSLIDRETQYF
TGTGCCAGCAGCCGCTCACTTATAGATCGGGAGACCCAGTACTTC
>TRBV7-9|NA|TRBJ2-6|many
CASSLVGGAGANVLTF
TGTGCCAGCAGCTTAGTTGGGGGAGCTGGGGCCAACGTCCTGACTTTC
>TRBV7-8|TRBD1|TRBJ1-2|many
CASSTRDRDFYGYTF
TGTGCCAGCAGCACCCGGGACAGGGATTTCTATGGCTACACCTTC
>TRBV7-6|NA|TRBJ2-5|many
CASSLVLSYQETQYF
TGTGCCAGCAGCTTGGTCCTCTCGTACCAAGAGACCCAGTACTTC
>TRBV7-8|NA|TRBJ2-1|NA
CASSPDSEQFF
TGTGCCAGCAGCCCCGACTCTGAGCAGTTCTTC
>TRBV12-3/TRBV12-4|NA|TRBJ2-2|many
CASRLENTGELFF
TGTGCCAGCAGGCTAGAGAACACCGGGGAGCTGTTTTTT
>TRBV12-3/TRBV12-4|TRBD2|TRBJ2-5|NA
CASSFLLAGGGETQYF
TGTGCCAGCAGTTTTCTGTTAGCGGGGGGAGGAGAGACCCAGTACTTC